This entry lists 17 T cell receptor beta chains sequenced from one sample in a study of T cells in Graves' hyperthyroidism and ophthalmopathy. Amplification yielded TCR beta CDR3 regions, with RNA transcripts as the source. HTBI primers were the set used in a first-round RT-PCR of the TCR CDR3. In TCRdb, the multiplex PCR reads were re-called with MiXCR into one record per CDR3 protein. This sample has around 530,000 distinct CDR3 sequences, with 15% to 20% found just once. The sequenced sample was blood. These receptors all stem from a woman between 18 and 29 years old with Graves' ophthalmopathy.

At least ten counts were recorded for this clonotype. The chain carries TRBV12-3 or TRBV12-4 and TRBJ2-7; TRBD2 agrees at 10 bases. V lost 5 bases and J lost 4; bases outside the gene matches: 5. The CDR3 has 14 residues. The CDR3 nucleotides read TGTGCCAGCAGTGAGACTAGCGGGTTATACGAGCAGTACTTC. This codes for CASSETSGLYEQYF.

This rearrangement joins TRBV7-9 to TRBJ1-5, with 7 bases fitting TRBD1. CDR3 length: 17 amino acids. The V segment lost 1 base and the J segment 3 bases; nucleotides outside the gene matches: 9. From germline, CDR1 is SEHNR and CDR2 FQNEAQ (reference sequence). The CDR3 DNA is TGTGCCAGCAGCTTAGGTACAGGGGACTTGGACAATCAGCCCCAGCATTTT. Translation gives CASSLGTGDLDNQPQHF. Combining the CDR3 with reference TRBV7-9 and TRBJ1-5 gives the whole variable domain DTGVSQNPRHKITKRGQNVTFRCDPISEHNRLYWYRQTLGQGPEFLTYFQNEAQLEKSRLLSDRFSAERPKGSFSTLEIQRTEQGDSAMYLCASSLGTGDLDNQPQHFGDGTRLSIL.

There are many counts of this clonotype. The V and J genes are TRBV7-2 and TRBJ2-7, with TRBD1 identical over 10 bases. V lost 3 bases to trimming and J lost 7 bases; unmatched junction nucleotides: 15. The CDR3 covers 17 residues. The germline CDR1 and CDR2 sequences are SGHTA and FQGNSA. The CDR3 coding sequence is TGTGCCAGCAGCTTCGTCTTCCAGGACAGGGGGTCTTATGAGCAGTACTTC. This sequence encodes CASSFVFQDRGSYEQYF. The variable domain in full, with the rest retrieved from reference TRBV7-2 and TRBJ2-7, is GAGVSQSPSNKVTEKGKDVELRCDPISGHTALYWYRQSLGQGLEFLIYFQGNSAPDKSGLPSDRFSAERTGGSVSTLTIQRTQQEDSAVYLCASSFVFQDRGSYEQYFGPGTRLTVT.

As regards this clonotype: A much larger clone sits a single nucleotide away, making a read error possible. The rearrangement joins TRBV6-2 or TRBV6-3 to TRBJ2-7; the D gene could be TRBD1 or TRBD2 (5 bases each). V dropped 2 bases and J dropped 3 bases, with 11 bases sitting between them. Germline V gives CDR1 MNHEY, CDR2 SVGEGT. This CDR3 contains 14 residues. CDR3 nucleotides: TGTGCCAGCAGTTACGCAGGGACGGGCTACGAGCAGTACTTC. The encoded protein is CASSYAGTGYEQYF.

The V gene is TRBV15, the J gene TRBJ1-2; 11 bases are a match to TRBD1. CDR1 is LNHNV, CDR2 YYDKDF, per germline (reference sequence). V dropped 6 bases and J dropped 2; count of bases not matched to a gene: 2. The length of the CDR3 is 14 residues. The CDR3 sequence is CATRRTGGNYGYTF. The CDR3 nucleotides are TGTGCCACCAGGCGGACAGGGGGCAACTATGGCTACACCTTC.

This clonotype has only a few counts. The genes are TRBV29-1 and TRBJ2-3; 9 nucleotides agree with TRBD2. Per germline, CDR1 SQVTM and CDR2 ANQGSEA. The CDR3 extends over 15 amino acids. The CDR3 protein is CSTEVAGGPKGTQYF. The CDR3 DNA reads as TGCAGTACCGAGGTGGCGGGAGGGCCGAAGGGAACGCAGTATTTT.

The genes are TRBV19 and TRBJ2-7, with a possible D match to TRBD1 (5 bases). This CDR3 is 15 amino acids long. The germline CDR1 and CDR2 sequences are LNHDA and SQIVND (reference sequence). Trimming pared 3 bases from V and 2 bases from J, leaving 14 bases between. The CDR3 sequence is CASSISVDNPYEQYF. CDR3 nucleotide sequence: TGTGCCAGTAGTATTTCAGTGGACAACCCCTACGAGCAGTACTTC.

This clonotype came up a few times. The rearrangement links TRBV6-4 to TRBJ2-7; TRBD1 matches 12 bases. Germline lookup yields CDR1 MRHNA and CDR2 SNTAGT. The CDR3 contains 19 residues. Losses at the gene ends were 8 bases for V and 6 bases for J; bases not matched to a gene: 23. CDR3 amino acids: CASPRLGTGGAKLMSEQYF. The CDR3, as DNA: TGTGCCAGCCCCCGCTTAGGGACAGGGGGCGCGAAGCTTATGAGCGAGCAGTACTTC.

This clonotype was seen only a few times. The V gene is TRBV5-4, the J gene TRBJ2-7; D unresolved. Germline V CDR1 and CDR2: SGHNT, YYREEE (reference sequence). CDR3 length: 14 residues. V was cut by 0 bases and J by 6 bases, with 13 bases left in between. The CDR3 is CASSLGLKESEQYF. The CDR3 DNA follows: TGTGCCAGCAGCTTGGGACTGAAAGAGTCCGAGCAGTACTTC.

The sample holds a few counts of this clonotype. This rearrangement joins TRBV7-2 to TRBJ1-1; D unresolved. V lost 4 bases to trimming and J lost 0 bases, with 12 bases between them. Germline assignment: CDR1 SGHTA and CDR2 FQGNSA. This CDR3 has 15 residues. This CDR3 reads CASSSSGRMNTEAFF. CDR3 sequence (DNA): TGTGCCAGCAGCTCGTCCGGCCGGATGAACACTGAAGCTTTCTTT.

This clonotype was recorded at least ten times. In nucleotides, the CDR3 is TGCGCCAGCAGCTTGGACGGGCCGAACGGGTACACCGGGGAGCTGTTTTTT. Translated: CASSLDGPNGYTGELFF. V usage is TRBV5-1 and J usage is TRBJ2-2; D gene uncertain. CDR1 and CDR2 from the germline V gene are SGHRS and YFSETQ. The CDR3 covers 17 residues. Trimming took off 0 bases at V and 3 bases at J, with 15 bases between the two ends. The complete variable domain, with remaining parts taken from reference TRBV5-1 and TRBJ2-2, reads KAGVTQTPRYLIKTRGQQVTLSCSPISGHRSVSWYQQTPGQGLQFLFEYFSETQRNKGNFPGRFSGRQFSNSRSEMNVSTLELGDSALYLCASSLDGPNGYTGELFFGEGSRLTVL.

This clonotype was observed many times. This chain connects TRBV14 to TRBJ1-1, with 9 bases aligning to TRBD1. There are 14 residues in the CDR3. J lost 5 bases, V lost 4 bases, and 5 bases had no gene match. CDR1 is SGHDN, CDR2 FVKESK, per germline. The CDR3 sequence: CASSRGTGRTEAFF. CDR3 nucleotides: TGTGCCAGCAGCCGGGGGACAGGGAGGACTGAAGCTTTCTTT.

V gene TRBV9 combines with J gene TRBJ2-2, with 10 bases lining up with TRBD2. Losses at the gene ends were 0 bases for V and 7 bases for J; bases not matched to a gene: 3. The CDR3 loop spans 15 amino acids. The germline V gene has CDR1 SGDLS and CDR2 YYNGEE. CDR3 sequence (DNA): TGTGCCAGCAGCGTAGCTAGCGGGAGTGGCGGGGAGCTGTTTTTT. Its translation is CASSVASGSGGELFF.

This clonotype occurred a few times. In this CDR3 the conserved last residue, phenylalanine or tryptophan, is missing, so a read error is likely. The J gene is TRBJ1-1, the V gene TRBV3-1; no clear D. V was clipped by 3 bases and J by 2 bases, with 4 bases between them. Germline-derived CDR1 and CDR2 are LGHDT and YNNKEL (reference sequence). This CDR3 contains 12 residues. The CDR3: CASSHGNTEAFS. The CDR3 DNA reads TGTGCCAGCAGCCATGGCAACACTGAAGCTTTCTCT.

This clonotype was observed many times. The chain couples TRBV5-1 to TRBJ2-3, with 7 bases lining up with TRBD1. The germline V gene has CDR1 SGHRS and CDR2 YFSETQ. The CDR3 contains 15 residues. V was clipped by 4 bases and J by 1 base; unmatched bases: 6. The CDR3 region is CASSQTGRGTDTQYF. In nucleotides, the CDR3 is TGCGCCAGCAGCCAGACAGGGCGCGGCACAGATACGCAGTATTTT.

The J gene is TRBJ2-3, the V gene TRBV6-2 or TRBV6-3, with 11 bases identical to TRBD2. The ends lost 5 bases at V and 0 bases at J; junction bases unmatched: 4. The CDR3 contains 16 residues. Germline V gene lookup returns CDR1 MNHEY and CDR2 SVGEGT. This CDR3 reads CASSRLAGTSTDTQYF. CDR3 DNA sequence: TGTGCCAGCAGTCGACTAGCGGGAACTAGCACAGATACGCAGTATTTT.

In this sample, this clonotype turned up many times. The rearrangement uses TRBV28 and TRBJ2-7; maybe TRBD1 (5 bases). This CDR3 spans 13 amino acids. CDR1 and CDR2 from the germline V gene are MDHEN and SYDVKM. Deletions cut 6 bases from V and 3 bases from J, with 12 bases between. The CDR3 region has the DNA TGTGCCAGCAGCCGTAGGGGTATCTACGAGCAGTACTTC. Translating it yields CASSRRGIYEQYF.